A selection of T cell receptor beta chains follows, all from one sample in a study of blood T cell repertoires in COVID-19. Libraries were prepared by immunoSEQ multiplex PCR; TCRdb keeps only in-frame clonotypes and omits some of them. The sample includes 300,000 to 450,000 clones, 85% of them seen just once. Sequencing input: peripheral blood. The source of these receptors is a woman under 30 with acute or convalescent COVID-19. CDR3s include the opening cysteine and the closing phenylalanine or tryptophan. The D gene is left open where the match is weak. The size field is filled for only some rows; it gives once, few, many or a size class.

J: TRBJ1-1; V: TRBV3-1/TRBV3-2; D: -; size: -; CDR3: CASSQDQGSQVTEAFF; DNA: TGTGCCAGCAGCCAAGACCAGGGCTCTCAAGTCACTGAAGCTTTCTTT
J: TRBJ2-7; V: TRBV12-5; D: TRBD2; size: -; CDR3: CASGLVFGLAGFGEQYF; DNA: TGTGCTAGTGGTTTGGTCTTCGGGTTAGCGGGGTTCGGGGAGCAGTACTTC
J: TRBJ1-4; V: TRBV5-5; D: -; size: -; CDR3: CASSLTALLGEKLFF; DNA: TGTGCCAGCAGCTTGACAGCCCTTCTGGGCGAAAAACTGTTTTTT
J: TRBJ2-3; V: TRBV5-1; D: -; size: -; CDR3: CASSLAGEVAADTQYF; DNA: TGCGCCAGCAGCTTGGCGGGGGAGGTAGCCGCAGATACGCAGTATTTT
J: TRBJ2-1; V: TRBV6-5; D: TRBD1; size: -; CDR3: CASTGQGTYNEQFF; DNA: TGTGCCAGCACGGGACAGGGGACCTACAATGAGCAGTTCTTC
J: TRBJ1-2; V: TRBV24-1; D: -; size: -; CDR3: CATSDSVTLTDGYTF; DNA: TGTGCCACCAGTGATTCCGTGACACTCACGGATGGCTACACCTTC
J: TRBJ2-5; V: TRBV9; D: TRBD1; size: -; CDR3: CASSLGQGRISETQYF; DNA: TGTGCCAGCAGCCTGGGACAGGGGAGAATATCGGAGACCCAGTACTTC
J: TRBJ1-5; V: TRBV7-9; D: -; size: -; CDR3: CASSPLRGNRENQPQHF; DNA: TGTGCCAGCAGCCCATTAAGAGGGAACAGGGAAAATCAGCCCCAGCATTTT
J: TRBJ1-1; V: TRBV18; D: -; size: -; CDR3: CASSPKWSENTEAFF; DNA: TGTGCCAGCTCACCAAAATGGTCAGAGAACACTGAAGCTTTCTTT
J: TRBJ2-6; V: TRBV9; D: -; size: -; CDR3: CASSVGSVLKGANVLTF; DNA: TGTGCCAGCAGCGTAGGCTCGGTTCTGAAAGGGGCCAACGTCCTGACTTTC
J: TRBJ2-7; V: TRBV2; D: -; size: -; CDR3: CASSEPERGIDSYEQYF; DNA: TGTGCCAGCAGTGAACCCGAAAGAGGGATTGACTCCTACGAGCAGTACTTC
J: TRBJ1-2; V: TRBV6-5; D: -; size: -; CDR3: CASRQTANYGYTF; DNA: TGTGCCAGCAGACAGACAGCGAACTATGGCTACACCTTC
J: TRBJ1-5; V: TRBV19; D: -; size: -; CDR3: CASSIQGGSNQPQHF; DNA: TGTGCCAGTAGTATCCAGGGAGGCAGCAATCAGCCCCAGCATTTT
J: TRBJ1-1; V: TRBV27; D: -; size: -; CDR3: CASTYTGSTEAFF; DNA: TGTGCCAGCACCTATACAGGGTCCACTGAAGCTTTCTTT
J: TRBJ2-3; V: TRBV29-1; D: TRBD2; size: many; CDR3: CSVEGLAGLTDTQYF; DNA: TGCAGCGTTGAGGGACTAGCGGGACTCACAGATACGCAGTATTTT
J: TRBJ1-2; V: TRBV2; D: TRBD1; size: -; CDR3: CASRGDRGYGYTF; DNA: TGTGCCAGCAGGGGAGACAGGGGTTATGGCTACACCTTC
J: TRBJ2-5; V: TRBV9; D: TRBD1; size: -; CDR3: CASSVRDREQETQYF; DNA: TGTGCCAGCAGCGTACGGGACAGGGAGCAAGAGACCCAGTACTTC
J: TRBJ1-2; V: TRBV30; D: -; size: -; CDR3: CAWGLSGHGYTF; DNA: TGTGCCTGGGGGCTTTCAGGGCATGGCTACACCTTC
J: TRBJ2-2; V: TRBV5-4; D: TRBD2; size: -; CDR3: CASRPGLAYTGELFF; DNA: TGTGCCAGCAGACCGGGACTAGCGTACACCGGGGAGCTGTTTTTT
J: TRBJ2-7; V: TRBV5-4; D: -; size: -; CDR3: CASSSVTGNEQYF; DNA: TGTGCCAGCAGTTCCGTTACAGGGAACGAGCAGTACTTC
J: TRBJ1-1; V: TRBV27; D: TRBD1; size: -; CDR3: CASSIGTGATEAFF; DNA: TGTGCCAGCAGTATCGGGACAGGGGCGACTGAAGCTTTCTTT
J: TRBJ2-7; V: TRBV3-1/TRBV3-2; D: TRBD1; size: -; CDR3: CASSTRQGADEQYF; DNA: TGTGCCAGCAGCACACGACAGGGGGCAGACGAGCAGTACTTC
J: TRBJ2-1; V: TRBV6-1; D: TRBD1; size: -; CDR3: CASSERGQSYNEQFF; DNA: TGTGCCAGCAGTGAACGGGGACAGAGCTACAATGAGCAGTTCTTC
J: TRBJ1-4; V: TRBV27; D: -; size: -; CDR3: CASSLRTTNEKLFF; DNA: TGTGCCAGCAGTTTACGGACTACTAATGAAAAACTGTTTTTT
J: TRBJ1-6; V: TRBV11-3; D: -; size: -; CDR3: CASSLPGENSPLHF; DNA: TGTGCCAGCAGCTTACCGGGGGAAAATTCACCCCTCCACTTT
J: TRBJ2-5; V: TRBV27; D: TRBD1; size: -; CDR3: CASRPGQGARETQYF; DNA: TGTGCCAGCAGACCCGGACAGGGGGCGCGGGAGACCCAGTACTTC
J: TRBJ1-2; V: TRBV5-6; D: TRBD1; size: once; CDR3: CASSLGGTGSHGYTF; DNA: TGTGCCAGCAGCTTGGGGGGGACAGGTAGCCATGGCTACACCTTC
J: TRBJ1-2; V: TRBV6-1; D: -; size: -; CDR3: CASSEVGREGPYGYTF; DNA: TGTGCCAGCAGTGAAGTGGGCCGGGAGGGTCCCTATGGCTACACCTTC
J: TRBJ1-1; V: TRBV7-3; D: TRBD1; size: -; CDR3: CASSQLGQGAFTEAFF; DNA: TGTGCCAGCAGCCAATTGGGACAGGGGGCTTTCACTGAAGCTTTCTTT
J: TRBJ2-7; V: TRBV5-6; D: TRBD1; size: once; CDR3: CASSPGQGAYEQYF; DNA: TGTGCCAGCAGCCCAGGACAGGGGGCCTACGAGCAGTACTTC
J: TRBJ2-2; V: TRBV6-1; D: TRBD1; size: -; CDR3: CASSASGTGHTGELFF; DNA: TGTGCCAGCAGTGCCTCCGGGACAGGGCACACCGGGGAGCTGTTTTTT
J: TRBJ1-2; V: TRBV12-3/TRBV12-4; D: TRBD1; size: -; CDR3: CASSAWTGNGYTF; DNA: TGTGCCAGCAGTGCCTGGACAGGGAACGGCTACACCTTC
J: TRBJ2-1; V: TRBV11-1; D: TRBD1; size: -; CDR3: CASSSRGPYNEQFF; DNA: TGTGCCAGCAGTTCTAGGGGGCCCTACAATGAGCAGTTCTTC
J: TRBJ1-2; V: TRBV5-1; D: -; size: once; CDR3: CASSPRSQGRAYGYTF; DNA: TGCGCCAGCAGCCCAAGATCTCAGGGGAGGGCCTATGGCTACACCTTC
J: TRBJ1-4; V: TRBV7-7; D: -; size: -; CDR3: CASSLTGSVNEKLFF; DNA: TGTGCCAGCAGCCTTACAGGGTCGGTTAATGAAAAACTGTTTTTT
J: TRBJ2-7; V: TRBV6-5; D: -; size: -; CDR3: CASSYSRPSLYEQYF; DNA: TGTGCCAGCAGTTACTCGAGGCCCAGCCTCTACGAGCAGTACTTC
J: TRBJ2-7; V: TRBV19; D: -; size: few; CDR3: CASSMRDLPTEQYF; DNA: TGTGCCAGTAGTATGAGGGATCTCCCTACGGAGCAGTACTTC
J: TRBJ1-2; V: TRBV19; D: -; size: -; CDR3: CASSIDTRVRYGYTF; DNA: TGTGCCAGTAGTATAGATACTCGGGTCCGCTATGGCTACACCTTC
J: TRBJ2-7; V: TRBV7-9; D: TRBD1; size: -; CDR3: CASSGSGTGSYEQYF; DNA: TGTGCCAGCAGCGGCTCCGGGACAGGCTCCTACGAGCAGTACTTC
J: TRBJ1-1; V: TRBV7-2; D: -; size: -; CDR3: CASSPNPTRLNTEAFF; DNA: TGTGCCAGCAGCCCGAATCCGACACGCCTTAACACTGAAGCTTTCTTT
J: TRBJ2-5; V: TRBV12-5; D: TRBD2; size: -; CDR3: CASGLGAGLGGETQYF; DNA: TGTGCTAGTGGTTTAGGAGCGGGGTTGGGCGGGGAGACCCAGTACTTC
J: TRBJ1-2; V: TRBV28; D: -; size: -; CDR3: CASRDTYAYGYTF; DNA: TGTGCCAGCAGGGACACATATGCCTATGGCTACACCTTC
J: TRBJ1-2; V: TRBV11-1; D: -; size: once; CDR3: CASSSRGYGYTF; DNA: TGTGCCAGCAGCTCCAGGGGCTATGGCTACACCTTC
J: TRBJ2-5; V: TRBV6-1; D: TRBD2; size: -; CDR3: CASSEVLAGGRETQYF; DNA: TGTGCCAGCAGTGAAGTACTAGCGGGGGGGCGGGAGACCCAGTACTTC
J: TRBJ2-2; V: TRBV2; D: -; size: -; CDR3: CASSATGVVTGELFF; DNA: TGTGCCAGCAGTGCAACGGGAGTGGTCACCGGGGAGCTGTTTTTT
J: TRBJ2-1; V: TRBV15; D: -; size: -; CDR3: CATSRDRAGEQFF; DNA: TGTGCCACCAGCAGAGATAGGGCGGGTGAGCAGTTCTTC
J: TRBJ1-1; V: TRBV6-5; D: -; size: -; CDR3: CASSYDRRGTEAFF; DNA: TGTGCCAGCAGTTACGACAGAAGGGGCACTGAAGCTTTCTTT
J: TRBJ1-2; V: TRBV18; D: -; size: -; CDR3: CASSPNREGLGTF; DNA: TGTGCCAGCTCACCTAACAGGGAGGGCCTAGGCACCTTC
J: TRBJ1-3; V: TRBV21-1; D: -; size: -; CDR3: CASSKYSGNTIYF; DNA: TGTGCCAGCAGCAAATACAGTGGAAACACCATATATTTT
J: TRBJ1-1; V: TRBV15; D: -; size: -; CDR3: CATSKTGNTEAFF; DNA: TGTGCCACCAGTAAGACAGGGAACACTGAAGCTTTCTTT
J: TRBJ1-2; V: TRBV11-2; D: -; size: -; CDR3: CASNPTEGSYGYTF; DNA: TGTGCCAGCAACCCGACAGAAGGGTCCTATGGCTACACCTTC
J: TRBJ1-1; V: TRBV6-2/TRBV6-3; D: -; size: -; CDR3: CASSLGGNTEAFF; DNA: TGTGCCAGCAGTTTGGGGGGTAACACTGAAGCTTTCTTT